What follows are 29 T cell receptor beta chains derived from one specimen sequenced in a study of blood T cell repertoires in COVID-19 (dated by TCRdb to the early 2020s). The receptor library was made with the immunoSEQ multiplex PCR assay. The clones in this table, taken by TCRdb from immuneACCESS, are in-frame only. Not every clone is retained; where verified, under half of the shortfall comes from an unresolved V gene, and the cause of the rest is unknown. This sample lists about 87,000 clones; 75% were detected once. Approximately 4.6% of the sample is in the top ten clones. The source material was peripheral blood. These receptors all stem from a woman between 45 and 65 years old with acute or convalescent COVID-19.

The V call is TRBV6-4, the J call TRBJ1-1; TRBD1 is a possible D gene (5 bases). CDR3 length: 13 amino acids. From germline, CDR1 is MRHNA and CDR2 SNTAGT. V gave up 5 bases and J gave up 5 bases, with 12 bases separating them. The CDR3 nucleotides read TGTGCCAGCAGTAAGGGGTTGGGGACTGAAGCTTTCTTT. Amino acid sequence: CASSKGLGTEAFF.

The chain carries TRBV5-1 and TRBJ1-6; 8 bases are shared with TRBD1. CDR1 and CDR2 (germline): SGHRS, YFSETQ. This CDR3 contains 19 residues. With 0 bases clipped from V and 3 bases from J, the junction kept 11 bases outside the gene matches. The DNA of the CDR3 is TGCGCCAGCAGCTTGGGGGGGACAGGCCCTCGAAGCTATAATTCACCCCTCCACTTT. Its translation is CASSLGGTGPRSYNSPLHF. The variable domain in full, with the rest retrieved from reference TRBV5-1 and TRBJ1-6, is KAGVTQTPRYLIKTRGQQVTLSCSPISGHRSVSWYQQTPGQGLQFLFEYFSETQRNKGNFPGRFSGRQFSNSRSEMNVSTLELGDSALYLCASSLGGTGPRSYNSPLHFGNGTRLTVT.

V is TRBV6-1 and J is TRBJ2-7; D call uncertain. V dropped 4 bases and J dropped 2 bases, with 15 bases sitting between them. In germline, CDR1 is MNHNS, CDR2 SASEGT. The CDR3 is made up of 15 amino acids. For the CDR3, the DNA is TGTGCCAGCAGTGTTCAAGAACCGGGTCCCTACGAGCAGTACTTC. Amino acid sequence: CASSVQEPGPYEQYF.

The V and J genes are TRBV15 and TRBJ1-4; the match to TRBD1 covers 7 bases. With 2 bases clipped from V and 8 bases from J, the junction kept 11 bases outside the gene matches. This CDR3 region has 16 residues. Germline loops: CDR1 LNHNV, CDR2 YYDKDF (reference sequence). CDR3 protein: CATSRISTGAGEKLFF. The CDR3 region has the DNA TGTGCCACCAGCAGAATTTCAACAGGGGCCGGCGAAAAACTGTTTTTT.

This chain joins TRBV29-1 and TRBJ1-2; possibly TRBD1 for D (6 bases). This CDR3 comprises 13 residues. The germline V and J ends were trimmed by 2 bases and 4 bases, with 11 bases remaining between them. Germline CDR1 reads SQVTM; CDR2 reads ANQGSEA. Here the CDR3 reads CSVENQGSYGYTF. The CDR3 coding sequence is TGCAGCGTTGAAAACCAGGGGTCCTATGGCTACACCTTC.

The chain links TRBV7-9 to TRBJ1-1, with D unresolved. The CDR3 consists of 10 residues. Germline V gene sequence: CDR1 SEHNR, CDR2 FQNEAQ (reference sequence). V shed 5 bases and J shed 10 bases, with 8 bases lying between them. The CDR3 sequence is CASSQIGAFF. CDR3 DNA: TGTGCCAGCAGCCAAATCGGAGCTTTCTTT.

This clone came up once. The chain couples TRBV3-1 (or the pseudogene TRBV3-2) to TRBJ1-5, with D possibly TRBD1 on 6 matching bases. V lost 0 bases, J lost 0 bases, and 18 bases lay in between. CDR3 length equals 19 residues. Germline V gene lookup returns CDR1 LGHDT and CDR2 YNNKEL (reference sequence). Here the CDR3 DNA reads TGTGCCAGCAGCCAAGATCCCATAGCAGGGGATTATAGCAATCAGCCCCAGCATTTT. The encoded protein is CASSQDPIAGDYSNQPQHF.

The chain is built from TRBV5-1 and TRBJ1-6, with 7 bases matching TRBD1. V was clipped by 0 bases and J by 0 bases; unmatched bases: 3. The CDR3 has 17 amino acids. Germline values: CDR1 SGHRS, CDR2 YFSETQ. In DNA form, the CDR3 reads TGCGCCAGCAGCTTGGCCGCAGGGGGCTCCTATAATTCACCCCTCCACTTT. Translation gives CASSLAAGGSYNSPLHF.

This rearrangement joins TRBV3-1 (or the pseudogene TRBV3-2) to TRBJ2-5; TRBD2 might be the D (5 bases). The CDR3 runs to 15 residues. Per the germline V gene, CDR1 is LGHDT and CDR2 is YNNKEL (reference sequence). Trimming took off 1 base at V and 5 bases at J, with 14 bases between the two ends. In DNA, the CDR3 is TGTGCCAGCAGCCAAGTTTGGCGACGGGGTGAGACCCAGTACTTC. Amino acid sequence: CASSQVWRRGETQYF.

The V call is TRBV11-2, the J call TRBJ1-1, with 7 bases fitting TRBD1. From germline, CDR1 is SGHAT and CDR2 FQNNGV. V lost 5 bases to trimming and J lost 6 bases; unmatched junction nucleotides: 12. This CDR3 comprises 15 residues. The CDR3 sequence is CASSPHLTQGAEAFF. In DNA, the CDR3 is TGTGCCAGCAGCCCCCACCTCACCCAGGGGGCTGAAGCTTTCTTT.

This chain joins TRBV27 and TRBJ1-1; D is possibly TRBD1 (5 bases). Trimming took off 5 bases at V and 3 bases at J, with 13 bases between the two ends. Germline CDR1 is MNHEY and CDR2 is SMNVEV (reference sequence). The CDR3 runs 14 residues. CDR3 nucleotide sequence: TGTGCCAGCAGTGTTCAGGGTTGGGACACTGAAGCTTTCTTT. Its protein is CASSVQGWDTEAFF.

The chain employs TRBV9 and TRBJ2-5, with TRBD1 identical over 7 bases. CDR3 size: 15 residues. The V and J ends lost 4 bases and 5 bases, in that order; junction bases with no gene match: 11. CDR1 SGDLS and CDR2 YYNGEE come from the germline V gene. The DNA of the CDR3 is TGTGCCAGCAGCTCGCGCGACAGGGTTGGTGAGACCCAGTACTTC. It is translated as CASSSRDRVGETQYF.

The chain combines TRBV18 with TRBJ1-2; D might be TRBD1 (6 bases). V was trimmed by 5 bases and J by 2 bases, leaving 18 bases between them. The CDR3 sequence is 16 residues long. The germline V gene has CDR1 KGHSH and CDR2 LQKENI. In DNA, the CDR3 is TGTGCCAGCTCATTCGAAGGACCGGACAGAAACTATGGCTACACCTTC. Encoded protein: CASSFEGPDRNYGYTF.

The gene calls are TRBV28 and TRBJ2-1, with 10 bases aligning to TRBD2. V lost 1 base, J lost 9 bases, and 6 bases stayed unmatched. Germline V gives CDR1 MDHEN, CDR2 SYDVKM. There are 15 residues in the CDR3. The CDR3 sequence is CASSLLGLAAGEQFF. CDR3 bases: TGTGCCAGCAGTTTATTAGGACTAGCGGCGGGTGAGCAGTTCTTC. Full variable domain (remainder filled in from reference TRBV28 and TRBJ2-1): DVKVTQSSRYLVKRTGEKVFLECVQDMDHENMFWYRQDPGLGLRLIYFSYDVKMKEKGDIPEGYSVSREKKERFSLILESASTNQTSMYLCASSLLGLAAGEQFFGPGTRLTVL.

The chain carries TRBV3-1 (or the pseudogene TRBV3-2) and TRBJ2-2; D might be TRBD1 (5 bases). Germline V gene lookup returns CDR1 LGHDT and CDR2 YNNKEL (reference sequence). V gave up 3 bases and J gave up 1 base, with 9 bases separating them. The CDR3 contains 15 residues. The CDR3 region has the DNA TGTGCCAGCAGCCATAGAACAGGGAACACCGGGGAGCTGTTTTTT. Residues: CASSHRTGNTGELFF.

The gene calls are TRBV25-1 and TRBJ1-1; D unclear. CDR3 length: 15 residues. Germline V gene lookup returns CDR1 MGHDK and CDR2 SYGVNS. V lost 1 base and J 3 bases, leaving 12 bases between the germline ends. The CDR3 DNA reads as TGTGCCAGCAGTGAATCTACCGCCGGGGACACTGAAGCTTTCTTT. It encodes CASSESTAGDTEAFF.

The rearrangement links TRBV19 to TRBJ2-1; possibly TRBD2 for D (6 bases). The CDR3 is 18 amino acids. CDR1 and CDR2 from the germline V gene are LNHDA and SQIVND (reference sequence). The ends were cut back, 5 bases at V and 0 bases at J, with 20 bases in the middle. CDR3 nucleotide sequence: TGTGCCAGTAGTCTCCCGCCGATCGGGGGTCTCTCCTACAATGAGCAGTTCTTC. Residues: CASSLPPIGGLSYNEQFF.

The V call is TRBV28, the J call TRBJ2-1, with D perhaps TRBD2 (5 bases). Trimming stripped 5 bases from V and 15 bases from J, with 26 bases between. CDR3 length: 15 amino acids. Germline V gene data show CDR1 as MDHEN and CDR2 as SYDVKM. The CDR3 DNA follows: TGTGCCAGCAGTCCACCTCTATCGCCCATGGAGGCAGCGTTCTTC. Translation gives CASSPPLSPMEAAFF. Full variable domain (outside the CDR3, taken from reference TRBV28 and TRBJ2-1): DVKVTQSSRYLVKRTGEKVFLECVQDMDHENMFWYRQDPGLGLRLIYFSYDVKMKEKGDIPEGYSVSREKKERFSLILESASTNQTSMYLCASSPPLSPMEAAFFGPGTRLTVL.

The chain has TRBV18 and TRBJ1-2, with 8 bases fitting TRBD1. V lost 1 base, J lost 3 bases, and 16 bases stayed unmatched. CDR3 length equals 19 residues. The germline V gene has CDR1 KGHSH and CDR2 LQKENI. CDR3: CASSPRLSGRGQSDYGYTF. The CDR3 DNA is TGTGCCAGCTCACCACGATTGAGTGGCAGGGGGCAATCGGACTATGGCTACACCTTC.

The rearrangement joins TRBV7-2 to TRBJ1-6, with D possibly TRBD1 on 6 matching bases. Looked up from germline, CDR1 is SGHTA and CDR2 is FQGNSA. Trimming took off 6 bases at V and 0 bases at J, with 6 bases between the two ends. CDR3 length: 14 amino acids. This chain's CDR3 is CASRDSSYNSPLHF. The CDR3 DNA follows: TGTGCCAGCAGGGACAGCTCCTATAATTCACCCCTCCACTTT.

The V and J genes are TRBV7-2 and TRBJ2-3, with D perhaps TRBD1 (6 bases). CDR1 is SGHTA, CDR2 FQGNSA, per germline. V gave up 3 bases and J gave up 7 bases, with 14 bases separating them. The length of the CDR3 is 14 residues. DNA for the CDR3: TGTGCCAGCAGCTTCGACAGGTCTCAAAATACGCAGTATTTT. Its translation: CASSFDRSQNTQYF.

The chain employs TRBV29-1 and TRBJ1-2; 8 bases line up with TRBD1. The V and J ends lost 6 bases and 4 bases, in that order; junction bases with no gene match: 10. Looked up from germline, CDR1 is SQVTM and CDR2 is ANQGSEA. The CDR3 is 14 residues long. The DNA of the CDR3 is TGCAGCGTGGATCCCCGGGACAGGTTCTATGGCTACACCTTC. Residues: CSVDPRDRFYGYTF. Complete variable domain (other parts from reference TRBV29-1 and TRBJ1-2): SAVISQKPSRDICQRGTSLTIQCQVDSQVTMMFWYRQQPGQSLTLIATANQGSEATYESGFVIDKFPISRPNLTFSTLTVSNMSPEDSSIYLCSVDPRDRFYGYTFGSGTRLTVV.

In nucleotides, the CDR3 is TGTGCCACCATCACCACGGGGGGTTATGGCTACACCTTC. It encodes CATITTGGYGYTF. The chain couples TRBV19 to TRBJ1-2; D is possibly TRBD1 (5 bases). Trimming stripped 10 bases from V and 5 bases from J, with 17 bases between. Germline V gives CDR1 LNHDA, CDR2 SQIVND (reference sequence). The CDR3 sequence is 13 residues long. The complete variable domain, with remaining parts taken from reference TRBV19 and TRBJ1-2, reads DGGITQSPKYLFRKEGQNVTLSCEQNLNHDAMYWYRQDPGQGLRLIYYSQIVNDFQKGDIAEGYSVSREKKESFPLTVTSAQKNPTAFYLCATITTGGYGYTFGSGTRLTVV.

This chain connects TRBV6-6 to TRBJ2-3; D ambiguous. CDR1 is MNHNY, CDR2 SVGAGI, per germline (reference sequence). V lost 6 bases and J lost 6, with 7 bases in between. The CDR3 totals 11 residues. CDR3 in amino acids: CASRVGDTQYF. DNA for the CDR3: TGTGCCAGCAGGGTCGGGGATACGCAGTATTTT.

The CDR3 region is CASSLGLATNEKLFF. Written as DNA, the CDR3 is TGTGCCAGCAGCTTGGGGCTCGCAACTAATGAAAAACTGTTTTTT. V gene TRBV5-6 combines with J gene TRBJ1-4; D not resolved. CDR1 and CDR2 (germline): SGHDT, YYEEEE. The CDR3 spans 15 residues. With 0 bases removed from V and 0 bases from J, the gap between germline ends came to 6 bases.

The chain joins TRBV24-1 to TRBJ2-7; D uncertain. CDR1 is KGHDR, CDR2 SFDVKD, per germline. Trimming left V 4 bases short and J 7 bases short, with 13 bases between. The CDR3 consists of 13 residues. The CDR3 DNA reads TGTGCCACCAGTGACCCCAGCGTTCGGGAGCAGTACTTC. It encodes CATSDPSVREQYF.

V and J are TRBV7-9 and TRBJ2-2, with a possible D match to TRBD2 (7 bases). Germline values: CDR1 SEHNR, CDR2 FQNEAQ (reference sequence). This CDR3 contains 14 residues. Trimming took off 7 bases at V and 7 bases at J, with 16 bases between the two ends. The CDR3: CASTSGRGIGELFF. The CDR3 nucleotides are TGTGCCAGCACCTCGGGGAGGGGGATCGGGGAGCTGTTTTTT. Full variable domain (rest looked up from reference TRBV7-9 and TRBJ2-2): DTGVSQNPRHKITKRGQNVTFRCDPISEHNRLYWYRQTLGQGPEFLTYFQNEAQLEKSRLLSDRFSAERPKGSFSTLEIQRTEQGDSAMYLCASTSGRGIGELFFGEGSRLTVL.

This chain's CDR3 is CASSPDTQETQYF. CDR3 nucleotides: TGTGCCAGCAGTCCGGACACCCAAGAGACCCAGTACTTC. V and J are TRBV27 and TRBJ2-5; the D gene is possibly TRBD1 (5 bases). Germline V CDR1 and CDR2: MNHEY, SMNVEV (reference sequence). This CDR3 is built from 13 residues. The ends were cut back, 5 bases at V and 1 base at J, with 8 bases in the middle.

The rearrangement joins TRBV19 to TRBJ1-1; D is unresolved. The germline gives CDR1 LNHDA, CDR2 SQIVND (reference sequence). Trimming cost V 9 bases and J 3 bases, with 8 bases left between them. CDR3 length equals 11 residues. In nucleotides, the CDR3 is TGTGCCAGATCCCAATACACTGAAGCTTTCTTT. Translating it yields CARSQYTEAFF. Full variable domain (rest looked up from reference TRBV19 and TRBJ1-1): DGGITQSPKYLFRKEGQNVTLSCEQNLNHDAMYWYRQDPGQGLRLIYYSQIVNDFQKGDIAEGYSVSREKKESFPLTVTSAQKNPTAFYLCARSQYTEAFFGQGTRLTVV.